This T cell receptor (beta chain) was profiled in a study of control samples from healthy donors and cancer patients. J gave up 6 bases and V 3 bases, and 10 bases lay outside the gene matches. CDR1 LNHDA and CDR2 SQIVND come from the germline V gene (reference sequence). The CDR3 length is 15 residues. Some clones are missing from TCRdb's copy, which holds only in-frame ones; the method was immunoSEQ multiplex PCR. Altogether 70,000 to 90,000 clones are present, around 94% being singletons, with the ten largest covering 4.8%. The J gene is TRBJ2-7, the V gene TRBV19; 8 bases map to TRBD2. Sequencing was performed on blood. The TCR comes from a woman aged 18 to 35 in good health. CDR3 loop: CASSMQAAGDSEQYF. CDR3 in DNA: TGTGCCAGTAGTATGCAGGCAGCGGGAGACTCCGAGCAGTACTTC.